Following are 22 T cell receptor beta chains from one sample sequenced in a study of cytomegalovirus exposure and HLA in healthy donors. With 60 Vbeta and 13 Jbeta primers, the PCR was carried out. Method: immunoSEQ multiplex PCR; TCRdb's copy keeps in-frame clones and lacks some. The sample carries some 160,000 clones, approximately 80% recorded once. Sequenced sample: PBMCs. These receptors originate from a woman under 30 in good health and CMV-seronegative.

CDR3 in amino acids: CAWNSPTVARYGYTF. The CDR3 DNA reads TGTGCCTGGAACTCCCCGACAGTTGCTAGATATGGCTACACCTTC. V and J are TRBV30 and TRBJ1-2; D might be TRBD1 (5 bases). V was cut by 4 bases and J by 5 bases, with 20 bases left in between. Germline CDR1 and CDR2: GTSNPN and SVGIG (reference sequence). This CDR3 has 15 residues.

Points on this clone: The sample contains more than one DNA sequence encoding this CDR3. The chain employs TRBV11-2 and TRBJ1-1; D remains unclear. The CDR3 length is 14 residues. Trimming left V 4 bases short and J 1 base short, with 10 bases between. The germline V gene encodes CDR1 SGHAT and CDR2 FQNNGV. For the CDR3, the DNA is TGTGCCAGCAGCTCACAAGTCGCGAACACTGAAGCTTTCTTT. As protein: CASSSQVANTEAFF. Full variable domain (remainder filled in from reference TRBV11-2 and TRBJ1-1): EAGVAQSPRYKIIEKRQSVAFWCNPISGHATLYWYQQILGQGPKLLIQFQNNGVVDDSQLPKDRFSAERLKGVDSTLKIQPAKLEDSAVYLCASSSQVANTEAFFGQGTRLTVV.

The rearrangement links TRBV11-2 to TRBJ1-2; D not resolved. V gave up 6 bases and J gave up 6 bases, with 11 bases separating them. CDR3 length: 12 amino acids. Germline V gene sequence: CDR1 SGHAT, CDR2 FQNNGV. The CDR3 DNA follows: TGTGCCAGCAGTTGGAGGGTTGATGGCTACACCTTC. Residues: CASSWRVDGYTF.

The J gene is TRBJ1-5, the V gene TRBV11-2, with D unresolved. CDR1 and CDR2 (germline): SGHAT, FQNNGV. Deletions cut 4 bases from V and 4 bases from J, with 14 bases between. CDR3 length: 15 amino acids. CDR3 protein: CASSSRPGINQPQHF. CDR3 bases: TGTGCCAGCAGCTCCCGCCCGGGGATTAATCAGCCCCAGCATTTT.

This rearrangement joins TRBV29-1 to TRBJ2-5; the match to TRBD1 covers 8 bases. The CDR3 has 13 amino acids. V dropped 4 bases and J dropped 4; count of bases not matched to a gene: 5. Germline V lookup: CDR1 SQVTM, CDR2 ANQGSEA. The CDR3 sequence is CSVAPGGRETQYF. Written as DNA, the CDR3 is TGCAGCGTTGCTCCAGGGGGCCGAGAGACCCAGTACTTC.

J is TRBJ2-7 and V is TRBV5-1; TRBD2 might be the D (6 bases). V lost 0 bases to trimming and J lost 3 bases, with 10 bases between them. The CDR3 has 14 residues. The germline V gene encodes CDR1 SGHRS and CDR2 YFSETQ. CDR3 coding DNA: TGCGCCAGCAGCTTGGAGGGACTGCTCTACGAGCAGTACTTC. Translating it yields CASSLEGLLYEQYF.

This clone was recorded only once. The chain uses TRBV7-9 and TRBJ2-5; 7 bases agree with TRBD1. CDR3 size: 16 residues. In germline, CDR1 is SEHNR, CDR2 FQNEAQ (reference sequence). Trimming took 1 base from V and 3 from J; bases not matched to a gene: 8. The DNA for the CDR3 is TGTGCCAGCAGCTTAGGGGGGACAGTTACGAAAGAGACCCAGTACTTC. This encodes CASSLGGTVTKETQYF.

The rearrangement links TRBV11-2 to TRBJ1-1; D gene uncertain. Germline loops: CDR1 SGHAT, CDR2 FQNNGV. Trimming took 5 bases from V and 7 from J, leaving 14 bases between them. The length of the CDR3 is 13 residues. CDR3 sequence: CASSAGSGNEAFF. The CDR3 DNA reads TGTGCCAGCAGCGCTGGGAGCGGCAATGAAGCTTTCTTT.

This chain joins TRBV6-5 and TRBJ2-7; no definite D call. This CDR3 spans 14 amino acids. The germline V gene encodes CDR1 MNHEY and CDR2 SVGAGI. V lost 5 bases and J 3 bases, leaving 14 bases between the germline ends. The CDR3 region is CASSGSSRYYEQYF. As DNA, the CDR3 is TGTGCCAGCAGTGGTAGCTCACGGTACTACGAGCAGTACTTC.

The CDR3 sequence: CASIPGYSGNSPLHF. As DNA, the CDR3 is TGTGCCAGCATCCCGGGCTACTCAGGGAATTCACCCCTCCACTTT. The chain is built from TRBV7-2 and TRBJ1-6, with D possibly TRBD1 on 5 matching bases. CDR1 and CDR2 from the germline V gene are SGHTA and FQGNSA. V gave up 7 bases and J gave up 7 bases, with 17 bases separating them. The CDR3 has 15 amino acids.

This rearrangement joins TRBV27 to TRBJ2-4, with D perhaps matching TRBD2 (5 bases). Trimming removed 5 bases from V and 0 bases from J, with 14 bases in between. This CDR3 spans 16 amino acids. Per the germline V gene, CDR1 is MNHEY and CDR2 is SMNVEV (reference sequence). CDR3 amino acids: CASSTLLDLAKNIQYF. DNA of the CDR3: TGTGCCAGCAGTACCCTACTAGACTTAGCCAAAAACATTCAGTACTTC.

The chain carries TRBV5-1 and TRBJ1-4, with 7 bases identical to TRBD1. The CDR3 extends over 16 amino acids. The V gene end was trimmed by 4 bases and the J gene end by 2 bases; junction bases not matched to a gene: 8. Germline V gene lookup returns CDR1 SGHRS and CDR2 YFSETQ. CDR3 region: CASSPPSGGTNEKLFF. In DNA, the CDR3 is TGCGCCAGCAGCCCTCCCTCAGGGGGTACTAATGAAAAACTGTTTTTT.

The chain joins TRBV7-9 to TRBJ2-1, with D maybe TRBD1 (6 bases). CDR1 and CDR2 from the germline V gene are SEHNR and FQNEAQ (reference sequence). V lost 5 bases and J 1 base, leaving 21 bases between the germline ends. The CDR3 contains 18 residues. The CDR3 loop reads CASSPLAGQMTSYNEQFF. As DNA, the CDR3 is TGTGCCAGCAGCCCACTCGCCGGACAGATGACTTCCTACAATGAGCAGTTCTTC.

This rearrangement joins TRBV6-1 to TRBJ2-5, with a weak D call TRBD2 (5 bases). Near its end, the DNA agrees better with TRBJ2-7, so the J call may be wrong. The CDR3 loop spans 15 amino acids. Germline V gene data show CDR1 as MNHNS and CDR2 as SASEGT. CDR3 in DNA: TGTGCCAGCATGGAGGTGCGGCAGGTCACCTACGAGCAGTACTTC. Translated, it gives CASMEVRQVTYEQYF.

This chain's CDR3 is CASNWQGEGTQPQHF. CDR3 sequence (DNA): TGTGCCAGCAACTGGCAGGGGGAAGGGACTCAGCCCCAGCATTTT. J is TRBJ1-5 and V is TRBV6-1; the match to TRBD1 covers 7 bases. The germline gives CDR1 MNHNS, CDR2 SASEGT. The CDR3 length is 15 residues. Losses at the gene ends were 7 bases for V and 6 bases for J; bases not matched to a gene: 12.

V gene TRBV4-1 combines with J gene TRBJ1-3; 7 positions agree with TRBD1. The germline CDR1 and CDR2 sequences are MGHRA and YSYEKL. The CDR3 covers 15 residues. Trimming at V came to 5 bases and at J to 8 bases, leaving 12 bases not matched to a gene. The CDR3 loop reads CASSTIGGGGHTIYF. For the CDR3, the DNA is TGCGCCAGCAGCACGATCGGAGGGGGCGGACACACCATATATTTT.

J is TRBJ1-2 and V is TRBV28; perhaps TRBD1 as D (5 bases). CDR3 size: 15 residues. The V end was cut by 10 bases, the J end by 3 bases, with 21 bases between. The germline V gene encodes CDR1 MDHEN and CDR2 SYDVKM. The CDR3 bases are TGTGCCACCCTAAATGGGGCACTCAGTGACTATGGCTACACCTTC. Translating gives CATLNGALSDYGYTF.

The V and J genes are TRBV25-1 and TRBJ2-5, with 7 bases that match TRBD1. The CDR3 length is 13 residues. The germline gives CDR1 MGHDK, CDR2 SYGVNS. V trimming: 1 base; J trimming: 4 bases; junction bases outside the gene matches: 0. The CDR3 nucleotides read TGTGCCAGCAGTGAATCAGGGGGAGAGACCCAGTACTTC. Its translation: CASSESGGETQYF.

The chain joins TRBV6-1 to TRBJ1-3, with D perhaps matching TRBD1 (6 bases). In germline, CDR1 is MNHNS, CDR2 SASEGT. This CDR3 is built from 14 residues. Trimming took 6 bases from V and 4 from J, leaving 13 bases between them. The CDR3 DNA follows: TGTGCCAGCAGGGTTGGACAGCTGGGAAACACCATATATTTT. It yields the protein CASRVGQLGNTIYF.

This clone has a handful of counts. This rearrangement joins TRBV9 to TRBJ1-3; D gene unclear. CDR3 size: 16 residues. CDR1 and CDR2 from the germline V gene are SGDLS and YYNGEE. V was trimmed by 4 bases and J by 1 base, leaving 15 bases between them. For the CDR3, the DNA is TGTGCCAGCAGCCCCGGGTCTTCTTTGTCTGGAAACACCATATATTTT. It encodes CASSPGSSLSGNTIYF.

The chain has TRBV18 and TRBJ2-7, with 7 bases lining up with TRBD2. CDR1 KGHSH and CDR2 LQKENI come from the germline V gene. The CDR3 sequence is 20 residues long. Trimming took 2 bases from V and 0 from J; bases not matched to a gene: 19. Written as DNA, the CDR3 is TGTGCCAGCTCACCAATTGTCGTACCGGGGGGATCGTTTCGCTCCTACGAGCAGTACTTC. It translates to CASSPIVVPGGSFRSYEQYF.

The chain has TRBV10-2 and TRBJ2-7; D gene uncertain. Trimming shortened V by 4 bases and J by 0 bases, and 13 bases separated the two germline ends. Germline V CDR1 and CDR2: WSHSY, SAAADI. This CDR3 is 15 amino acids long. This chain's CDR3 is CASSGYSVSSYEQYF. The CDR3 nucleotides read TGCGCCAGCAGTGGGTACAGTGTCAGCTCCTACGAGCAGTACTTC.